The rows below give T cell receptor beta chains drawn from one sample of a study of regulatory T cells in long-lasting Graves disease. TCRdb passed the multiplex PCR reads through MiXCR, listing each CDR3 protein once. The data hold fewer than 400,000 distinct CDR3 sequences, with 20% to 25% observed a single time. Sequencing used peripheral blood mononuclear cells (PBMCs), obtained when the disease was refractory, from a patient treated with antithyroid drugs. These receptor sequences come from a female donor with Graves disease. Each CDR3 is given with its conserved first and last residue. The D gene is left open where the match is weak. The size of a clone is reported for some rows only, either as once, few or many, or as a class for expanded clones.

clone size: .
V gene: TRBV6-1
J gene: TRBJ1-2
D gene: .
CDR3 protein: CASSERRGANYGYTF
CDR3 DNA: TGTGCCAGCAGTGAGAGACGGGGGGCTAACTATGGCTACACCTTC

clone size: many
V gene: TRBV6-5
J gene: TRBJ2-7
D gene: TRBD1
CDR3 protein: CASSYSIGTGTPYEQYF
CDR3 DNA: TGTGCCAGCAGTTACTCGATAGGGACAGGAACCCCCTACGAGCAGTACTTC

clone size: .
V gene: TRBV6-1
J gene: TRBJ2-5
D gene: .
CDR3 protein: CASSQNWVQYF
CDR3 DNA: TGTGCCAGCAGTCAAAACTGGGTCCAGTACTTC

clone size: many
V gene: TRBV7-9
J gene: TRBJ1-1
D gene: TRBD1
CDR3 protein: CASSLNGTVNTEAFF
CDR3 DNA: TGTGCCAGCAGCTTAAACGGGACAGTGAACACTGAAGCTTTCTTT

clone size: once
V gene: TRBV20-1
J gene: TRBJ2-1
D gene: .
CDR3 protein: CSAEGELADNEQFF
CDR3 DNA: TGCAGTGCCGAGGGGGAGTTGGCAGACAATGAGCAGTTCTTC

clone size: .
V gene: TRBV6-5
J gene: TRBJ1-1
D gene: .
CDR3 protein: CASSYPSEAFF
CDR3 DNA: TGTGCCAGCAGTTACCCCAGCGAAGCTTTCTTT

clone size: few
V gene: TRBV5-1
J gene: TRBJ1-1
D gene: .
CDR3 protein: CASSLLTGTATEAFF
CDR3 DNA: TGCGCCAGCAGCTTGCTAACAGGCACGGCCACTGAAGCTTTCTTT

clone size: .
V gene: TRBV24-1
J gene: TRBJ2-2
D gene: .
CDR3 protein: CATSDRSPRGELFF
CDR3 DNA: TGTGCCACCAGTGATCGATCCCCGAGGGGGGAGCTGTTTTTT

clone size: .
V gene: TRBV6-5
J gene: TRBJ1-1
D gene: TRBD1
CDR3 protein: CASSYGTGRKNTEAFF
CDR3 DNA: TGTGCCAGCAGTTACGGGACAGGCCGTAAGAACACTGAAGCTTTCTTT

clone size: few
V gene: TRBV27
J gene: TRBJ2-7
D gene: .
CDR3 protein: CASSREETIYEQYF
CDR3 DNA: TGTGCCAGCAGCCGCGAAGAGACAATCTACGAGCAGTACTTC

clone size: .
V gene: TRBV27
J gene: TRBJ2-7
D gene: TRBD2
CDR3 protein: CASSLSVGVAGAYEQYF
CDR3 DNA: TGTGCCAGCAGTTTATCGGTGGGGGTAGCGGGAGCCTACGAGCAGTACTTC

clone size: .
V gene: TRBV5-1
J gene: TRBJ1-2
D gene: .
CDR3 protein: CASSLEGSPGYTF
CDR3 DNA: TGCGCCAGCAGCTTGGAGGGGTCTCCCGGCTACACCTTC

clone size: .
V gene: TRBV29-1
J gene: TRBJ2-7
D gene: .
CDR3 protein: CSVDWGREQYF
CDR3 DNA: TGCAGCGTTGACTGGGGTCGCGAGCAGTACTTC

clone size: .
V gene: TRBV29-1
J gene: TRBJ1-1
D gene: TRBD1
CDR3 protein: CSVGGQGGTEAFF
CDR3 DNA: TGCAGCGTTGGGGGGCAGGGGGGCACTGAAGCTTTCTTT

clone size: .
V gene: TRBV5-1
J gene: TRBJ1-6
D gene: TRBD1
CDR3 protein: CASSSQGASNSPLHF
CDR3 DNA: TGCGCCAGCAGCTCGCAGGGGGCAAGTAATTCACCCCTCCACTTT

clone size: many
V gene: TRBV11-2
J gene: TRBJ1-2
D gene: .
CDR3 protein: CASSSGPVYGYTF
CDR3 DNA: TGTGCCAGCAGCTCCGGGCCCGTCTATGGCTACACCTTC

clone size: .
V gene: TRBV2
J gene: TRBJ2-1
D gene: .
CDR3 protein: CASRENRAPAGNEQFF
CDR3 DNA: TGTGCCAGCAGGGAAAACAGGGCCCCTGCCGGCAATGAGCAGTTCTTC

clone size: few
V gene: TRBV20-1
J gene: TRBJ2-7
D gene: TRBD1
CDR3 protein: CSARDAQTGVTYEQYF
CDR3 DNA: TGCAGTGCTAGAGACGCCCAGACAGGGGTTACCTACGAGCAGTACTTC

clone size: many
V gene: TRBV7-2
J gene: TRBJ2-7
D gene: .
CDR3 protein: CASSQGQTPSYEQYF
CDR3 DNA: TGTGCCAGCAGCCAGGGACAAACACCCTCCTACGAGCAGTACTTC

clone size: .
V gene: TRBV7-9
J gene: TRBJ2-5
D gene: .
CDR3 protein: CASSSETAQETQYF
CDR3 DNA: TGTGCCAGCAGCTCAGAGACAGCCCAAGAGACCCAGTACTTC

clone size: .
V gene: TRBV20-1
J gene: TRBJ2-7
D gene: TRBD2
CDR3 protein: CSASRSGSLSWSYEQYF
CDR3 DNA: TGCAGTGCTTCCCGAAGCGGGAGCCTATCCTGGTCTTACGAGCAGTACTTC

clone size: few
V gene: TRBV19
J gene: TRBJ1-1
D gene: .
CDR3 protein: CASSFLTAGGNTEAFF
CDR3 DNA: TGTGCCAGTAGTTTTCTCACGGCCGGCGGGAACACTGAAGCTTTCTTT

clone size: few
V gene: TRBV7-9
J gene: TRBJ2-1
D gene: .
CDR3 protein: CASSPTGSLYNEQFF
CDR3 DNA: TGTGCCAGCAGTCCAACAGGGTCTCTCTACAATGAGCAGTTCTTC

clone size: .
V gene: TRBV6-1
J gene: TRBJ2-1
D gene: TRBD1
CDR3 protein: CASSEQGQGYNEQFF
CDR3 DNA: TGTGCCAGCAGTGAGCAGGGACAGGGGTACAATGAGCAGTTCTTC